This T cell receptor beta chain derives from a study of cytomegalovirus exposure and HLA in healthy donors. PCR used 60 Vbeta primers and 13 Jbeta primers. Data came from immunoSEQ multiplex PCR; TCRdb stores just in-frame clones and leaves some out. The sample includes fewer than 200,000 clones, 84% of them seen just once. The germline V gene has CDR1 SGDLS and CDR2 YYNGEE. This CDR3 has 16 residues. Losses at the gene ends were 4 bases for V and 1 base for J; bases not matched to a gene: 10. Sequencing was carried out using PBMCs. The chain carries TRBV9 and TRBJ2-7; 8 nucleotides align to TRBD1. This TCR was sampled from a girl aged 2-9 years in good health and CMV-seropositive. DNA for the CDR3: TGTGCCAGCAGCTCTAAGGCGACAGGGGTTTCCTACGAGCAGTACTTC. Translated: CASSSKATGVSYEQYF.